The 23 T cell receptor beta chains listed next were all sequenced from one sample in a study of cytomegalovirus exposure and HLA in healthy donors. TCRdb keeps only in-frame clones here, not all; method: immunoSEQ multiplex PCR. The data show about 260,000 clones, roughly 91% seen once. Material for sequencing was PBMCs. The receptors originated from a woman between 25 and 40 years old in good health and CMV-seronegative.

V and J are TRBV7-2 and TRBJ2-1; D is possibly TRBD2 (5 bases). The V and J ends lost 1 base and 6 bases respectively, with 13 bases between them. Germline assignment: CDR1 SGHTA and CDR2 FQGNSA. This CDR3 is 15 amino acids long. The CDR3 reads CASSLVLGSANEQFF. The CDR3 bases are TGTGCCAGCAGCTTAGTGTTGGGTAGCGCCAATGAGCAGTTCTTC.

As for this clone: The same CDR3 arises from other DNA sequences in this sample as well. The chain employs TRBV11-3 and TRBJ2-7, with 11 nucleotides matching TRBD1. Germline lookup yields CDR1 SGHNT and CDR2 YENEEA. The CDR3 consists of 15 residues. V lost 4 bases to trimming and J lost 2 bases; unmatched junction nucleotides: 4. The CDR3 protein is CASSSPGQGAYEQYF. The CDR3 coding sequence is TGTGCCAGCAGCTCGCCGGGACAGGGGGCCTACGAGCAGTACTTC.

The rearrangement joins TRBV7-2 to TRBJ1-4; maybe TRBD1 (5 bases). CDR1 and CDR2 from the germline V gene are SGHTA and FQGNSA. The ends were cut back, 3 bases at V and 5 bases at J, with 13 bases in the middle. The CDR3 contains 15 residues. The DNA of the CDR3 is TGTGCCAGCAGCTTGAGTCGGCAGGGAAATGAAAAACTGTTTTTT. This encodes CASSLSRQGNEKLFF.

The chain carries TRBV27 and TRBJ1-1; no definite D call. CDR1 is MNHEY and CDR2 is SMNVEV in the germline V gene (reference sequence). The CDR3 is made up of 14 amino acids. V lost 1 base and J lost 3, with 9 bases in between. CDR3 region: CASSLWVGDTEAFF. The CDR3 DNA reads as TGTGCCAGCAGTTTATGGGTCGGTGACACTGAAGCTTTCTTT.

The rearrangement uses TRBV11-2 and TRBJ1-2; D is unclear. The germline V gene encodes CDR1 SGHAT and CDR2 FQNNGV. The ends were cut back, 2 bases at V and 1 base at J, with 14 bases in the middle. The CDR3 has 16 residues. The CDR3 bases are TGTGCCAGCAGCTTACCCCGGACCATCATTAACTATGGCTACACCTTC. Translation gives CASSLPRTIINYGYTF.

V usage is TRBV7-6 and J usage is TRBJ1-3; perhaps TRBD1 as D (5 bases). V was pared by 2 bases and J by 9 bases, with 17 bases between. Germline V lookup: CDR1 SGHVS, CDR2 FNYEAQ. CDR3 length: 15 residues. The CDR3 coding sequence is TGTGCCAGCAGCTTAACCGGGACCGGGGATCGCACCATATATTTT. It encodes CASSLTGTGDRTIYF.

This clone was seen only once. This chain connects TRBV29-1 to TRBJ2-7; 9 nucleotides agree with TRBD2. The CDR3 sequence is 14 residues long. Germline V lookup: CDR1 SQVTM, CDR2 ANQGSEA. Unmatched junction bases numbered 6, after V lost 2 bases and J lost 4 bases. CDR3 bases: TGCAGCGTTGAAAAAGCGGGAGGTTTATACGAGCAGTACTTC. Translation gives CSVEKAGGLYEQYF.

Of note for this clone: In the same sample, other DNA sequences code for this CDR3. The chain is built from TRBV2 and TRBJ2-5, with 9 bases identical to TRBD1. The CDR3 is made up of 14 amino acids. J gave up 4 bases and V 6 bases, and 6 bases lay outside the gene matches. Germline CDR1 reads SNHLY; CDR2 reads FYNNEI. The CDR3 spells CASSRQGGGETQYF. CDR3 in DNA: TGTGCCAGCAGCCGACAGGGGGGGGGAGAGACCCAGTACTTC.

The rearrangement uses TRBV18 and TRBJ2-1; TRBD1 is a possible D gene (6 bases). V was trimmed by 5 bases and J by 6 bases, leaving 14 bases between them. The CDR3 runs 14 residues. Germline V gene sequence: CDR1 KGHSH, CDR2 LQKENI. In DNA, the CDR3 is TGTGCCAGCTCAAGTGCGACAGGCTCCAATGAGCAGTTCTTC. Amino acids: CASSSATGSNEQFF.

The chain recombines TRBV7-2 with TRBJ2-7; TRBD2 agrees at 9 bases. The CDR3 is made up of 16 amino acids. V was pared by 1 base and J by 0 bases, with 4 bases of the junction left unmatched. Per germline, CDR1 SGHTA and CDR2 FQGNSA. As DNA, the CDR3 is TGTGCCAGCAGCTTAGGACCTAGCGGGATCTCCTACGAGCAGTACTTC. It encodes CASSLGPSGISYEQYF.

This rearrangement joins TRBV19 to TRBJ2-7, with 8 bases aligning to TRBD2. J gave up 3 bases and V 10 bases, and 11 bases lay outside the gene matches. The CDR3 loop spans 14 amino acids. The germline gives CDR1 LNHDA, CDR2 SQIVND (reference sequence). The CDR3 here is CATSPGLAGYEQYF. In DNA form, the CDR3 reads TGTGCCACCTCACCCGGACTAGCAGGCTACGAGCAGTACTTC.

The genes are TRBV9 and TRBJ2-7, with 7 bases that match TRBD2. The V gene's germline CDR1 is SGDLS and CDR2 YYNGEE. With 0 bases clipped from V and 5 bases from J, the junction kept 11 bases outside the gene matches. The CDR3 runs to 16 residues. CDR3 amino acids: CASSVGVGGPQNEQYF. The CDR3 DNA follows: TGTGCCAGCAGCGTAGGGGTGGGAGGGCCTCAAAACGAGCAGTACTTC. Together with reference TRBV9 and TRBJ2-7, the CDR3 gives the full variable domain: DSGVTQTPKHLITATGQRVTLRCSPRSGDLSVYWYQQSLDQGLQFLIQYYNGEERAKGNILERFSAQQFPDLHSELNLSSLELGDSALYFCASSVGVGGPQNEQYFGPGTRLTVT.

CDR3 amino acids: CASSVVVDNAEAFF. The CDR3 DNA follows: TGTGCCAGCAGCGTAGTAGTGGATAACGCTGAAGCTTTCTTT. The rearrangement links TRBV9 to TRBJ1-1; D is unresolved. This CDR3 spans 14 amino acids. V lost 0 bases to trimming and J lost 6 bases, with 12 bases between them. Germline CDR1 and CDR2: SGDLS and YYNGEE.

This chain connects TRBV30 to TRBJ2-5; the D gene could be TRBD1 or TRBD2 (5 bases each). Germline assignment: CDR1 GTSNPN and CDR2 SVGIG (reference sequence). This CDR3 comprises 14 residues. Trimming cost V 4 bases and J 5 bases, with 17 bases left between them. This chain's CDR3 is CAWIPLGVGETQYF. The CDR3 DNA reads TGTGCCTGGATCCCCTTGGGGGTTGGGGAGACCCAGTACTTC.

The chain couples TRBV7-9 to TRBJ1-1; D gene uncertain. Germline V CDR1 and CDR2: SEHNR, FQNEAQ (reference sequence). Trimming removed 3 bases at V and 5 bases at J, with 10 bases between. CDR3 length: 13 residues. The CDR3 region is CASSFVAGTEAFF. The CDR3 nucleotides read TGTGCCAGCAGCTTTGTGGCCGGGACTGAAGCTTTCTTT.

J is TRBJ2-1 and V is TRBV7-6, with 9 bases lining up with TRBD2. Trimming removed 5 bases from V and 4 bases from J; junction bases left unmatched: 3. Germline CDR1 SGHVS, CDR2 FNYEAQ. The CDR3 loop spans 14 amino acids. The CDR3 sequence is CASSRTSAYNEQFF. In DNA, the CDR3 is TGTGCCAGCAGCCGGACTAGCGCTTACAATGAGCAGTTCTTC. Looking up the rest from reference TRBV7-6 and TRBJ2-1 gives the full variable domain: GAGVSQSPRYKVTKRGQDVALRCDPISGHVSLYWYRQALGQGPEFLTYFNYEAQQDKSGLPNDRFSAERPEGSISTLTIQRTEQRDSAMYRCASSRTSAYNEQFFGPGTRLTVL.

The V gene is TRBV18, the J gene TRBJ1-5, with 7 bases matching TRBD1. V was pared by 1 base and J by 4 bases, with 4 bases of the junction left unmatched. Germline assignment: CDR1 KGHSH and CDR2 LQKENI. The CDR3 spans 15 residues. The CDR3 protein is CASSPRQGENQPQHF. CDR3 nucleotides: TGTGCCAGCTCACCACGGCAGGGGGAGAATCAGCCCCAGCATTTT.

The rearrangement uses TRBV10-1 and TRBJ1-4, with 9 bases that match TRBD1. Trimming removed 7 bases from V and 6 bases from J; junction bases left unmatched: 6. Germline V gives CDR1 WNHNN, CDR2 SYGVQD (reference sequence). This CDR3 region has 14 residues. The CDR3: CASTTGQGHEKLFF. The DNA of the CDR3 is TGCGCCAGCACTACGGGACAGGGCCATGAAAAACTGTTTTTT.

The chain carries TRBV2 and TRBJ1-1; TRBD1 aligns across 8 bases. The CDR3 runs to 12 residues. V shed 6 bases, J shed 8 bases, and the junction held 5 bases outside the gene matches. Germline V lookup: CDR1 SNHLY, CDR2 FYNNEI. CDR3 region: CASRLTGVEAFF. The CDR3, as DNA: TGTGCCAGCAGATTGACAGGGGTCGAAGCTTTCTTT.

This chain joins TRBV2 and TRBJ2-3; perhaps TRBD2 as D (6 bases). CDR3 length: 13 residues. Germline values: CDR1 SNHLY, CDR2 FYNNEI. V was clipped by 6 bases and J by 2 bases, with 9 bases between them. In DNA form, the CDR3 reads TGTGCCAGCAGGGGAGGATTCACAGATACGCAGTATTTT. Translating gives CASRGGFTDTQYF.

This chain joins TRBV5-6 and TRBJ2-1; perhaps TRBD2 as D (6 bases). Germline V lookup: CDR1 SGHDT, CDR2 YYEEEE. There are 14 residues in the CDR3. CDR3 sequence reads: CAGGATGGNNEQFF. CDR3 coding DNA: TGTGCTGGAGGGGCCACCGGGGGTAACAATGAGCAGTTCTTC.

The chain combines TRBV27 with TRBJ2-3; possibly TRBD2 for D (5 bases). In germline, CDR1 is MNHEY, CDR2 SMNVEV (reference sequence). The CDR3 sequence is 15 residues long. Trimming removed 6 bases from V and 1 base from J, with 14 bases in between. CDR3 loop: CASSKIGIRTDTQYF. The CDR3 DNA follows: TGTGCCAGCAGCAAGATCGGGATCCGCACAGATACGCAGTATTTT.

The CDR3 DNA reads as TGTGCCAGCAGTCCTGGGGCTAGCGGGAGTTACGAGCAGTACTTC. This sequence encodes CASSPGASGSYEQYF. V is TRBV27 and J is TRBJ2-7; TRBD2 agrees at 10 bases. The CDR3 spans 15 residues. The germline gives CDR1 MNHEY, CDR2 SMNVEV (reference sequence). The ends lost 5 bases at V and 4 bases at J; junction bases unmatched: 8.